These 11 T cell receptor beta chains were sequenced from one sample in a study of cytomegalovirus exposure and HLA in healthy donors. The PCR contained 60 Vbeta and 13 Jbeta primers. Sequenced by immunoSEQ multiplex PCR; TCRdb stores in-frame clones only, minus some. Counted here are roughly 110,000 clones, 65% to 80% occurring once; the ten biggest clones make up 10% to 11%. What was sequenced was PBMCs. These receptors were collected from a man between 35 and 55 years old in good health and CMV-seropositive.

The chain joins TRBV7-9 to TRBJ2-3; no clear D. The CDR3 is 15 amino acids. Germline CDR1 SEHNR, CDR2 FQNEAQ (reference sequence). The V gene lost 8 bases and the J gene lost 3 bases, with 18 bases spanning the gap. The CDR3: CASGGQPKMTDTQYF. In DNA, the CDR3 is TGTGCCAGCGGCGGCCAGCCCAAGATGACAGATACGCAGTATTTT.

This clone was recorded once. The J gene is TRBJ1-4, the V gene TRBV4-1; D might be TRBD1 (5 bases). The CDR3 is 15 residues long. The V end lost 0 bases, the J end lost 3 bases, and 8 bases lay between the germline ends. The germline V gene has CDR1 MGHRA and CDR2 YSYEKL. The CDR3 region is CASSQERQPNEKLFF. CDR3 DNA sequence: TGCGCCAGCAGCCAAGAGAGACAGCCTAATGAAAAACTGTTTTTT.

The chain recombines TRBV6-4 with TRBJ2-6; D is unresolved. Germline-derived CDR1 and CDR2 are MRHNA and SNTAGT. The V gene lost 2 bases and the J gene lost 2 bases, with 7 bases spanning the gap. The CDR3 sequence is 15 residues long. CDR3 protein: CASSDREAGANVLTF. CDR3 DNA sequence: TGTGCCAGCAGTGACAGAGAGGCTGGGGCCAACGTCCTGACTTTC.

This clone was observed a few times. The V gene is TRBV5-1, the J gene TRBJ2-6; TRBD1 agrees at 7 bases. Germline V gives CDR1 SGHRS, CDR2 YFSETQ. The CDR3 length is 17 residues. The V and J ends lost 4 bases and 1 base, in that order; junction bases with no gene match: 8. Here the CDR3 reads CASSAQGPLSGANVLTF. CDR3 DNA sequence: TGCGCCAGCAGCGCACAGGGGCCTTTGTCTGGGGCCAACGTCCTGACTTTC.

J is TRBJ1-1 and V is TRBV10-3, with D hard to call. V lost 8 bases, J lost 4 bases, and 26 bases lay in between. The CDR3 runs 17 residues. Germline CDR1 reads ENHRY; CDR2 reads SYGVKD. In nucleotides, the CDR3 is TGTGCCATCGGGCGGGAGGCCCCACTCCTCGGGCGCACTGAAGCTTTCTTT. Translated: CAIGREAPLLGRTEAFF.

This clone has ten or more counts. CDR3 residues: CASSPIDSQETQYF. DNA of the CDR3: TGTGCCAGCAGTCCTATAGACAGTCAAGAGACCCAGTACTTC. V gene TRBV28 combines with J gene TRBJ2-5; D perhaps matches TRBD1 (5 bases). The V gene's germline CDR1 is MDHEN and CDR2 SYDVKM. Between the trimmed V and J ends, which lost 5 bases and 2 bases, there was a span of 12 bases. CDR3 length equals 14 residues.

The J gene is TRBJ2-1, the V gene TRBV28; D not resolved. Looked up from germline, CDR1 is MDHEN and CDR2 is SYDVKM. With 3 bases removed from V and 9 bases from J, the gap between germline ends came to 9 bases. The CDR3 has 12 amino acids. CDR3 sequence reads: CASSLITGEQFF. DNA of the CDR3: TGTGCCAGCAGTTTGATCACGGGTGAGCAGTTCTTC.

The gene calls are TRBV19 and TRBJ2-7; the match to TRBD1 covers 9 bases. This CDR3 is 16 amino acids long. Germline CDR1 reads LNHDA; CDR2 reads SQIVND (reference sequence). Trimming removed 6 bases from V and 6 bases from J; junction bases left unmatched: 15. The CDR3 bases are TGTGCCAGTAGGGACCCCCACGGACAGGGGAGTTTCGAGCAGTACTTC. It codes for CASRDPHGQGSFEQYF.

The chain links TRBV23-1 to TRBJ1-5, with D maybe TRBD1 (5 bases). TRBV23-1 is an ORF; its function is uncertain. Trimming cost V 5 bases and J 2 bases, with 19 bases left between them. This CDR3 contains 17 residues. CDR3 amino acids: CASSNRIREEGNQPQHF. The CDR3 DNA is TGCGCCAGCAGTAACCGCATCAGGGAGGAAGGCAATCAGCCCCAGCATTTT.

This rearrangement joins TRBV5-5 to TRBJ1-2, with 7 bases fitting TRBD1. V lost 0 bases, J lost 4 bases, and 6 bases stayed unmatched. Germline loops: CDR1 SGHKS, CDR2 YYEKEE (reference sequence). There are 15 residues in the CDR3. CDR3 in DNA: TGTGCCAGCAGCTTGGCCGGGACAGCAACCTATGGCTACACCTTC. Its translation is CASSLAGTATYGYTF. Full variable domain (outside the CDR3, taken from reference TRBV5-5 and TRBJ1-2): DAGVTQSPTHLIKTRGQQVTLRCSPISGHKSVSWYQQVLGQGPQFIFQYYEKEERGRGNFPDRFSARQFPNYSSELNVNALLLGDSALYLCASSLAGTATYGYTFGSGTRLTVV.

This clone has a single count. The rearrangement joins TRBV5-4 to TRBJ2-2, with 7 bases lining up with TRBD1. V was pared by 3 bases and J by 7 bases, with 9 bases of the junction left unmatched. The CDR3 totals 15 residues. Per germline, CDR1 SGHNT and CDR2 YYREEE (reference sequence). The CDR3 DNA is TGTGCCAGCAGCTCGGGACAGAGGGGCGGCGGGGAGCTGTTTTTT. Translated, it gives CASSSGQRGGGELFF.